This record looks at one T cell receptor beta chain sequence and its context. Its specificity is not known. The CDR3 is made up of 17 amino acids. CDR1 is SGHNT, CDR2 YYREEE, per germline (reference sequence). V was pared by 5 bases and J by 2 bases, with 7 bases of the junction left unmatched. Primers: 60 Vbeta forward and 13 Jbeta reverse. The repertoire was sequenced with immunoSEQ multiplex PCR; TCRdb's copy has only in-frame clones and lacks some. The sample yields tens of thousands of clones, around 81% seen once. This record belongs to a study of cytomegalovirus exposure and HLA in healthy donors. Study overall: Across more than 350 genotyped donors, just over 80% landed in the Caucasian-associated ancestry cluster.

Study-wide results and limits: An analysis was carried out later, and it reportedly showed fewer N-insertions in an Asian-associated ancestry cluster than the approximately 670-donor mean.

The sample comprised PBMCs. V gene TRBV5-4 combines with J gene TRBJ1-6; the match to TRBD1 covers 10 bases. The sequence derives from a male donor in good health and CMV-seropositive. The CDR3 DNA reads as TGTGCCAGCAGTCCAGGACAGGGGGTTACCTATAATTCACCCCTCCACTTT. Amino acid sequence: CASSPGQGVTYNSPLHF.